Reported below is one T cell receptor beta chain. This CDR3 spans 15 amino acids. The V and J ends lost 0 bases and 3 bases, in that order; junction bases with no gene match: 2. The V gene's germline CDR1 is SGHTA and CDR2 FQGNSA. This sample was taken from a study of T-cell reconstitution after alpha-beta-depleted transplantation in children. Unique molecular identifiers were incorporated when the TCRbeta library was constructed. TCRdb re-called the PCR reads through MiXCR, storing one row per CDR3 protein. Of hundreds of thousands of distinct CDR3 sequences listed, 16% are singletons. The sequence was obtained from a human donor who donated a stem cell graft to a child with acute myeloid leukemia. The specimen comprised PBMCs from the stem cell graft donor, sampled from the stem cell graft. The chain links TRBV7-2 to TRBJ2-1; TRBD1 agrees at 7 bases. The CDR3 bases are TGTGCCAGCAGCTTAGCGGGACAGCTCTACAATGAGCAGTTCTTC. Amino acid sequence: CASSLAGQLYNEQFF.